This T cell receptor beta chain was captured in a study of T cell changes during pregnancy in multiple sclerosis. This clone is a singleton in its sample. The CDR3 runs 15 residues. V lost 4 bases and J lost 4; bases outside the gene matches: 3. Germline CDR1 reads SGHVS; CDR2 reads FQNEAQ. The repertoire was sequenced with immunoSEQ multiplex PCR; TCRdb's copy has only in-frame clones and lacks some. The sample has 49,000 or so clones, roughly 92% seen once; the top ten hold 0.3% to 0.4%. The gene calls are TRBV7-8 and TRBJ2-3; 12 positions agree with TRBD1. Here the sequenced sample was CD4+ T cells from peripheral blood mononuclear cells, taken in the second trimester of pregnancy. The receptor was derived from a female donor in good health, enrolled as a control in a pregnancy study. The CDR3 region has the DNA TGTGCCAGCAGCTCCGGGACAGGGGGCGCAGATACGCAGTATTTT. This encodes CASSSGTGGADTQYF.